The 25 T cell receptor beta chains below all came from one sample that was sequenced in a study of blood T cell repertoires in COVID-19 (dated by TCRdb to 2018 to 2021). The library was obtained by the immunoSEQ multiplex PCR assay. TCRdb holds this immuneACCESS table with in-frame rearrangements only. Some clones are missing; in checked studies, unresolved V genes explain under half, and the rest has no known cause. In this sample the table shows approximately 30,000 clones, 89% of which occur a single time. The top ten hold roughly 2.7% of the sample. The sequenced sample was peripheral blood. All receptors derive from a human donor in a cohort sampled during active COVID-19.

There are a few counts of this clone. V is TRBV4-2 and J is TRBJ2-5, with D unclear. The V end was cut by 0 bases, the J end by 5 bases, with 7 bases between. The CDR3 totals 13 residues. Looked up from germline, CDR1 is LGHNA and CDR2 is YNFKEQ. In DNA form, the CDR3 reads TGTGCCAGCAGCCAAGAAAACGGGGAGACCCAGTACTTC. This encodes CASSQENGETQYF.

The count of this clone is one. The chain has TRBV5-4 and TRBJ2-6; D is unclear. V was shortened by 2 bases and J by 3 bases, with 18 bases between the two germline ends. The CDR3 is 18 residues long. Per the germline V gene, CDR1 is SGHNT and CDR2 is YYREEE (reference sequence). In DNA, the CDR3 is TGTGCCAGCAGCTTCGAGGCCTTAGGCTCTGGTGGGGCCAACGTCCTGACTTTC. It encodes CASSFEALGSGGANVLTF.

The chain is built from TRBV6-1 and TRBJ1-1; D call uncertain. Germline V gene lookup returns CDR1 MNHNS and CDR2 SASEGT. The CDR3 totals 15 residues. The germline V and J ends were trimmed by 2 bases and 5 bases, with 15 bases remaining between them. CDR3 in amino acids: CASSETSKKRTEAFF. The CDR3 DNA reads TGTGCCAGCAGTGAAACGTCAAAAAAGAGGACTGAAGCTTTCTTT.

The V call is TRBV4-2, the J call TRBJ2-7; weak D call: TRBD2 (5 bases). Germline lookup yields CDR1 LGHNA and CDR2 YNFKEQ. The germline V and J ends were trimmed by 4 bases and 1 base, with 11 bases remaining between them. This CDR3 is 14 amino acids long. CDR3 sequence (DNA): TGTGCCAGCAGCCCCCCGGCGGGTTCCTACGAGCAGTACTTC. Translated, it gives CASSPPAGSYEQYF.

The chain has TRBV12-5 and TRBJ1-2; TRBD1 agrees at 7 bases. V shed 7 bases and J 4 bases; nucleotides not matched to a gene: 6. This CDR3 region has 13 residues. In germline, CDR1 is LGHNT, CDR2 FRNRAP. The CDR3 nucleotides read TGTGCTAGTGCTATGGACAGGATCTATGGCTACACCTTC. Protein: CASAMDRIYGYTF.

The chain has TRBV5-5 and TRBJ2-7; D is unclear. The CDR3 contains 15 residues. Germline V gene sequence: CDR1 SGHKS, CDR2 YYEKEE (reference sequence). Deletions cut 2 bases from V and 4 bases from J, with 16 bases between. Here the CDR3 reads CASSLSSVRRYEQYF. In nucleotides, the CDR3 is TGTGCCAGCAGCTTAAGTTCGGTGCGGCGGTACGAGCAGTACTTC.

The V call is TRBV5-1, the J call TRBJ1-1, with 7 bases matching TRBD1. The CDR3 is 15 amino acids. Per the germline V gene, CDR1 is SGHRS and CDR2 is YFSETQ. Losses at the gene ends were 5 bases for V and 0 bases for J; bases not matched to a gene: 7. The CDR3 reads CASRSDGTVNTEAFF. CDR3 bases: TGCGCCAGCAGGTCAGATGGGACAGTGAACACTGAAGCTTTCTTT.

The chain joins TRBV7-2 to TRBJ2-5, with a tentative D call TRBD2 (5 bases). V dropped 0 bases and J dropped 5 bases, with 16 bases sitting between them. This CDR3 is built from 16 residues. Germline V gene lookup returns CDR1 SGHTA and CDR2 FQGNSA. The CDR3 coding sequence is TGTGCCAGCAGCTTAGCACGGGGTCAGTTACGGGAGACCCAGTACTTC. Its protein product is CASSLARGQLRETQYF.

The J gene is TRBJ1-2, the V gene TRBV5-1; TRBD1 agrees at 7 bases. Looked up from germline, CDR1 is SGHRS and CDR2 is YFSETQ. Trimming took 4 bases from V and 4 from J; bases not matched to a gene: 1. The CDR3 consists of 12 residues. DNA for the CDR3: TGCGCCAGCAGCGGGGACAGCTATGGCTACACCTTC. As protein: CASSGDSYGYTF.

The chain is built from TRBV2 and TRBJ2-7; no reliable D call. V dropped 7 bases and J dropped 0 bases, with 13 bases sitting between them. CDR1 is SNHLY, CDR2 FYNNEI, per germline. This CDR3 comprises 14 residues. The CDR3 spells CASKSDISSYEQYF. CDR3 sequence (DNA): TGTGCCAGCAAATCAGACATAAGCTCCTACGAGCAGTACTTC.

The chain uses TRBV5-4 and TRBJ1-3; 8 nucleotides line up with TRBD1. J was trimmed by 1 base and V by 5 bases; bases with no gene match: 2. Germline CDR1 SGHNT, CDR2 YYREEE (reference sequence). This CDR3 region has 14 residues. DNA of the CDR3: TGTGCCAGCAGTTGGACAGGGTCTGGAAACACCATATATTTT. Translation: CASSWTGSGNTIYF.

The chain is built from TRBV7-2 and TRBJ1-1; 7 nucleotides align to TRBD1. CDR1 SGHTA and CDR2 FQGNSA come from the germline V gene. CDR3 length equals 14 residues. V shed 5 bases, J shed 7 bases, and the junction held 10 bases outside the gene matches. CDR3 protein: CASSRTGQSGEAFF. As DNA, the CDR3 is TGTGCCAGCAGCCGCACGGGACAGTCGGGTGAAGCTTTCTTT.

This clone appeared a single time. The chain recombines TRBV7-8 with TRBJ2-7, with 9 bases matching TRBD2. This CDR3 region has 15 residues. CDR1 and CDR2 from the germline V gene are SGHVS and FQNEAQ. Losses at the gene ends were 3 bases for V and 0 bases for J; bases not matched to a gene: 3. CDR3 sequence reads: CASSFSGGSSYEQYF. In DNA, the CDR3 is TGTGCCAGCAGCTTTAGCGGGGGATCCTCCTACGAGCAGTACTTC. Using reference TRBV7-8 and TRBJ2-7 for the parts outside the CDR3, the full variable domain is GAGVSQSPRYKVAKRGQDVALRCDPISGHVSLFWYQQALGQGPEFLTYFQNEAQLDKSGLPSDRFFAERPEGSVSTLKIQRTQQEDSAVYLCASSFSGGSSYEQYFGPGTRLTVT.

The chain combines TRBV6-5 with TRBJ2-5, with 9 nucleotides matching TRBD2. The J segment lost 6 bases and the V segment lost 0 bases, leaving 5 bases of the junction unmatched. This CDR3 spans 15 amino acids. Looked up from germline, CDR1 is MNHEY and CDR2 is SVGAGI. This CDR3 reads CASSYSAGGPQTQYF. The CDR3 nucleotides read TGTGCCAGCAGTTACTCCGCGGGGGGGCCCCAGACCCAGTACTTC.

CDR3 protein: CASSLIANYGYTF. CDR3 DNA: TGTGCCAGCAGCCTGATAGCTAACTATGGCTACACCTTC. The V and J genes are TRBV6-5 and TRBJ1-2; D unclear. With 6 bases removed from V and 0 bases from J, the gap between germline ends came to 8 bases. This CDR3 is built from 13 residues. Germline V gene sequence: CDR1 MNHEY, CDR2 SVGAGI.

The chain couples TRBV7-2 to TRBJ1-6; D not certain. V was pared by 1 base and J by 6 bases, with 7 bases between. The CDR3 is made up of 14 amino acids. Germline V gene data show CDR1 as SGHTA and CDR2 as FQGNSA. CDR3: CASSLGRSNSPLHF. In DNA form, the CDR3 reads TGTGCCAGCAGCTTAGGGAGGAGTAATTCACCCCTCCACTTT.

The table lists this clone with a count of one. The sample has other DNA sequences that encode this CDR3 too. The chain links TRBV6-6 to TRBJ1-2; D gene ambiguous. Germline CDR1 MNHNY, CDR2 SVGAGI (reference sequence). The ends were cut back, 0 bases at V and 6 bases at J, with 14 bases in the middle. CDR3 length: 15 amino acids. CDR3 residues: CASSYSGDPPHGYTF. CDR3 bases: TGTGCCAGCAGTTACTCCGGGGATCCACCGCATGGCTACACCTTC.

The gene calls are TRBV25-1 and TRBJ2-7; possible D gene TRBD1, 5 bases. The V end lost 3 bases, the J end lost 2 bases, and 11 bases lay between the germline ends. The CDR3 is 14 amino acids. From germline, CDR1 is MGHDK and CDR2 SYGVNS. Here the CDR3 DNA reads TGTGCCAGCAGTGAGGTAGGGGTCGCCTACGAGCAGTACTTC. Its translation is CASSEVGVAYEQYF.

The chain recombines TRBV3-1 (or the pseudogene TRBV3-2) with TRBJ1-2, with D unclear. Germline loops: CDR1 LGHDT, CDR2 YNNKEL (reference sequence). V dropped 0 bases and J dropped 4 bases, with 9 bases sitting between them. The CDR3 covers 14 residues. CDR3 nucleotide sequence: TGTGCCAGCAGCCAAGATGCCACTGTCTATGGCTACACCTTC. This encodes CASSQDATVYGYTF.

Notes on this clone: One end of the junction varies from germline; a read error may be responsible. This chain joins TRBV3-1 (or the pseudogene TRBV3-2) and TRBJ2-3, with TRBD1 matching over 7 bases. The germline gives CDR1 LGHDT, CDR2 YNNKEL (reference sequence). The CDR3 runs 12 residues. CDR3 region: CASSQRPGDSLF. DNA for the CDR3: TGTGCCAGCAGCCAGCGCCCCGGGGACAGCCTATTT.

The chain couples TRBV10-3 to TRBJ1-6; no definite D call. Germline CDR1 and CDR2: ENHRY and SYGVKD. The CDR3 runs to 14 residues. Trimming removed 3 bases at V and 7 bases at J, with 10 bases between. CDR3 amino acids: CAISDGGKNSPLHF. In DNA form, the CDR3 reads TGTGCCATCAGTGACGGCGGGAAAAATTCACCCCTCCACTTT.

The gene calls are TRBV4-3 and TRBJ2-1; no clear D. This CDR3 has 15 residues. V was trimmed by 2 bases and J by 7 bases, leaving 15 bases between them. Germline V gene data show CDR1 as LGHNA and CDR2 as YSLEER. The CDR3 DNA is TGCGCCAGCAGCCAACTGGTAGGCGGCCCAAATGAGCAGTTCTTC. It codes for CASSQLVGGPNEQFF.

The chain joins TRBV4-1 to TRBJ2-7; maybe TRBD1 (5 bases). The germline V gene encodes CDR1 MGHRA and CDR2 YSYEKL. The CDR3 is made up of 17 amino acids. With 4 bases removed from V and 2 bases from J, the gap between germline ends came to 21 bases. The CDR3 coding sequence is TGCGCCAGCAGCCGCCTCTCTGAAGGGGTCGGAACCTACGAGCAGTACTTC. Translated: CASSRLSEGVGTYEQYF.

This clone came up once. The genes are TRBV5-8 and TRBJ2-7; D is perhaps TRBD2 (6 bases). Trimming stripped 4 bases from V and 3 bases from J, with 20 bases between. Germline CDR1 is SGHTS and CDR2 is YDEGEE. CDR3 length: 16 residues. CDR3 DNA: TGTGCCAGCAGCGGGGGGACCTCCGCCGGACTCTACGAGCAGTACTTC. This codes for CASSGGTSAGLYEQYF. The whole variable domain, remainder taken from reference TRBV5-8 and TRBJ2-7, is EAGVTQSPTHLIKTRGQQATLRCSPISGHTSVYWYQQALGLGLQFLLWYDEGEERNRGNFPPRFSGRQFPNYSSELNVNALELEDSALYLCASSGGTSAGLYEQYFGPGTRLTVT.

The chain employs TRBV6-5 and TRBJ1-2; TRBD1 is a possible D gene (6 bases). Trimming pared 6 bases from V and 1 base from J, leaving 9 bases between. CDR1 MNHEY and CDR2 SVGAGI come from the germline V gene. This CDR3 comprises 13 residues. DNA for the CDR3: TGTGCCAGCAGCCTGGACAGTAACTATGGCTACACCTTC. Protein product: CASSLDSNYGYTF.